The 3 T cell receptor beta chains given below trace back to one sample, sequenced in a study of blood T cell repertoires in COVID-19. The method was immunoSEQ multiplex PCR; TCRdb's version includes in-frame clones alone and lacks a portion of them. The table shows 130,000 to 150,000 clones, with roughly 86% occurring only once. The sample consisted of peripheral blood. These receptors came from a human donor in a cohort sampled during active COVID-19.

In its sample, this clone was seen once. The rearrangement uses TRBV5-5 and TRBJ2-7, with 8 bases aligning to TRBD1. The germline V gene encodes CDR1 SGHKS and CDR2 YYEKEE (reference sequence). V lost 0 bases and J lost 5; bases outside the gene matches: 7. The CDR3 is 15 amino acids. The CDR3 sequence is CASSLAWTGFHEQYF. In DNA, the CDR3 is TGTGCCAGCAGCTTGGCCTGGACAGGGTTCCACGAGCAGTACTTC.

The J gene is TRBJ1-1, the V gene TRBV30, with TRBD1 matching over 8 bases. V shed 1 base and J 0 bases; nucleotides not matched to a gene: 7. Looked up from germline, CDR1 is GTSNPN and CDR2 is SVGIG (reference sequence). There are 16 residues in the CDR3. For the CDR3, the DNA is TGTGCCTGGAGTGGCCTTTCGGACAGGGTGAACACTGAAGCTTTCTTT. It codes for CAWSGLSDRVNTEAFF.

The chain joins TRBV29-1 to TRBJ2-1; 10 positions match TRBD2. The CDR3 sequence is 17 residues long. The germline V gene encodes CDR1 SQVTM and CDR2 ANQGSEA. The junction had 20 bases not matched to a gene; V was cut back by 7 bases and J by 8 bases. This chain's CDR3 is CSGKRQRRLAGEDEQFF. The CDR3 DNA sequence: TGCAGCGGGAAGAGGCAGCGAAGGCTAGCGGGAGAGGATGAGCAGTTCTTC.